This T cell receptor beta chain was recorded in a study of cytomegalovirus exposure and HLA in healthy donors. CDR3 length: 15 amino acids. Germline V lookup: CDR1 GTSNPN, CDR2 SVGIG (reference sequence). With V trimmed by 4 bases and J by 1 base, 2 bases remained unmatched. Primers for the PCR totalled 60 Vbeta and 13 Jbeta. Assay used: immunoSEQ multiplex PCR; TCRdb lists only in-frame clones, some missing. The sample lists 65,000 to 75,000 clones; roughly two thirds were seen once. Sequenced material: PBMCs. The V and J genes are TRBV30 and TRBJ2-1, with 12 bases identical to TRBD2. The TCR sequence derives from a woman between 25 and 40 years old in good health and CMV-seronegative. CDR3 coding DNA: TGTGCCTGGACTAGCGGGGGGGCATCCTACAATGAGCAGTTCTTC. Protein: CAWTSGGASYNEQFF.